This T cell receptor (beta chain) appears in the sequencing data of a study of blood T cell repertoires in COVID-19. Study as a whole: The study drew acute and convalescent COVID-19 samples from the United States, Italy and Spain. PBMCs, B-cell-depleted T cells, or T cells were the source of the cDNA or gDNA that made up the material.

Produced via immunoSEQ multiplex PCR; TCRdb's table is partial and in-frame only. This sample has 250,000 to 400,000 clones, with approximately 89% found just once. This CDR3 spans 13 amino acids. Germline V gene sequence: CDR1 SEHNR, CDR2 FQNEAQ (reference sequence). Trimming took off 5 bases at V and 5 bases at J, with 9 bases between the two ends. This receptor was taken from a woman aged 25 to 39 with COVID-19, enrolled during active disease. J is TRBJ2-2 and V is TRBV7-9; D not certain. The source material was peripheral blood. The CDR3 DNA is TGTGCCAGCAGCGCGGTAACGACCGGGGAGCTGTTTTTT. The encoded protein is CASSAVTTGELFF.